The rows below give T cell receptor beta chains drawn from one sample of a study of T-cell reconstitution after alpha-beta-depleted transplantation in children. TCRdb itself ran the PCR reads through MiXCR, one entry per CDR3 protein. The data hold approximately 250,000 distinct CDR3 sequences, with more than 20% observed a single time. The sample consisted of PBMCs, taken before TCRalphabeta/CD19-depleted stem cell transplant. All receptors derive from a girl aged 2-9 years with Fanconi anemia, due to receive a stem cell transplant. Both conserved end residues are part of each CDR3. The D gene is left open where the match is weak. Rows give clone size only sometimes, using once, few, many, or a class for an expanded clone.

many	TRBD2	TRBJ2-5	TRBV20-1	CSALAGAYQETQYF	TGCAGTGCCCTAGCGGGGGCGTACCAAGAGACCCAGTACTTC
many	TRBD1	TRBJ2-3	TRBV6-5	CASSFLVQGGTDTQYF	TGTGCCAGCAGTTTCCTTGTACAGGGGGGCACAGATACGCAGTATTTT
few	TRBD2	TRBJ2-5	TRBV5-5	CASSLLREGETQYF	TGTGCCAGCAGCTTATTGAGGGAGGGGGAGACCCAGTACTTC
many	NA	TRBJ2-1	TRBV12-3/TRBV12-4	CASSPVSNYNEQFF	TGTGCCAGCAGTCCTGTTTCCAATTACAATGAGCAGTTCTTC
many	NA	TRBJ2-2	TRBV7-3	CASSFTSNTGELFF	TGTGCCAGCAGCTTCACATCGAACACCGGGGAGCTGTTTTTT
few	TRBD2	TRBJ2-7	TRBV28	CASSLFWAGAYEQYF	TGTGCCAGCAGTTTATTCTGGGCGGGGGCCTACGAGCAGTACTTC
many	NA	TRBJ2-1	TRBV10-3	CAISPNNNNEQFF	TGTGCCATCAGCCCAAATAACAACAATGAGCAGTTCTTC
once	NA	TRBJ2-3	TRBV27	CASSLSAGVGTDTQYF	TGTGCCAGCAGTTTATCAGCAGGTGTAGGCACAGATACGCAGTATTTT
NA	NA	TRBJ2-7	TRBV5-1	CASSIYLSSYEQYF	TGCGCCAGCAGCATCTACCTTAGCTCCTACGAGCAGTACTTC
many	NA	TRBJ2-1	TRBV12-3/TRBV12-4	CASSPLLKFEQFF	TGTGCCAGCAGCCCTCTGTTAAAATTTGAGCAGTTCTTC
many	TRBD2	TRBJ2-1	TRBV24-1	CATSDWTSGRVYNEQFF	TGTGCCACCAGTGACTGGACTAGCGGGAGAGTCTACAATGAGCAGTTCTTC
NA	TRBD2	TRBJ2-7	TRBV20-1	CSAGAELAGGTYEQYF	TGCAGTGCTGGCGCCGAACTAGCGGGGGGAACCTACGAGCAGTACTTC
many	NA	TRBJ2-1	TRBV20-1	CSASRVLVGDEQFF	TGCAGTGCTAGCCGGGTCCTAGTTGGTGATGAGCAGTTCTTC
NA	NA	TRBJ2-2	TRBV29-1	CSVYGNTGELFF	TGCAGCGTTTACGGGAACACCGGGGAGCTGTTTTTT
NA	NA	TRBJ2-1	TRBV7-9	CASSLAWGANNEQFF	TGTGCCAGCAGCTTAGCGTGGGGGGCAAACAATGAGCAGTTCTTC
many	NA	TRBJ2-1	TRBV20-1	CSAPTPTIYNEQFF	TGCAGTGCTCCCACTCCGACTATCTACAATGAGCAGTTCTTC
many	TRBD2	TRBJ2-5	TRBV20-1	CSANPGLERPQETQYF	TGCAGTGCTAACCCGGGACTAGAAAGGCCCCAAGAGACCCAGTACTTC
once	NA	TRBJ2-1	TRBV6-2/TRBV6-3	CASSSAAFAYNEQFF	TGTGCCAGCAGTTCGGCGGCCTTTGCCTACAATGAGCAGTTCTTC
many	NA	TRBJ1-2	TRBV20-1	CSARETGTTYYGYTF	TGCAGTGCTAGAGAAACAGGCACCACCTATTATGGCTACACCTTC
many	NA	TRBJ1-5	TRBV20-1	CSARGLQGYSNQPQHF	TGCAGTGCTAGAGGGCTTCAGGGTTATAGCAATCAGCCCCAGCATTTT